This T cell receptor beta chain derives from a study of blood T cell repertoires in COVID-19. In the authors' workflow: Estimated nucleated cell counts came from reference gene primer amplification. Assay used: immunoSEQ multiplex PCR; TCRdb lists only in-frame clones, some missing. V, J and clone size reflect that table, while D and trimming were determined from the DNA. Among approximately 100,000 clones listed, roughly nine tenths were seen once. V shed 6 bases and J shed 8 bases, with 16 bases lying between them. This CDR3 comprises 13 residues. The J gene is TRBJ1-2, the V gene TRBV12-3 or TRBV12-4, with a possible D match to TRBD1 (5 bases). The sequence was collected from a man aged 55 to 70 with acute or convalescent COVID-19. The sequenced sample consisted of peripheral blood. For the CDR3, the DNA is TGTGCCAGCAGCCGCAGGGCCAAGGGAGGCTACACCTTC. It is translated as CASSRRAKGGYTF.